A single sample gave rise to the 24 T cell receptor beta chains below, sequenced in a study of T cell clonality in common variable immunodeficiency. Study-wide results and limits: Reportedly, TCR beta sequences from common variable immunodeficiency showed fewer deletions and N-nucleotide insertions.

Clones were sequenced by immunoSEQ multiplex PCR, and TCRdb holds only the in-frame ones, with some missing. Singletons are absent from the sample, which has roughly 29,000 clones. Their target antigens are unknown. Sequencing was carried out using peripheral blood mononuclear cells. Receptor source: a human donor with common variable immunodeficiency.

This clone occurred many times. The missing CDR3 end, 3 residues past where the read stops, is filled in from the germline J gene. V and J are TRBV19 and TRBJ2-2, with TRBD1 identical over 7 bases. Germline CDR1 and CDR2: LNHDA and SQIVND (reference sequence). The CDR3 is 16 amino acids. The ends lost 3 bases at V and 4 bases at J; junction bases unmatched: 8. The CDR3 reads CASSMGQKGLTGELFF. The CDR3 DNA, read in part, is TGTGCCAGTAGTATGGGACAGAAGGGGCTCACCGGGGAG.

There are many counts of this clone. CDR3 loop: CASSLAGGRGSYEQYF. Incomplete CDR3 DNA: TGTGCCAGCAGCTTAGCTGGCGGGAGAGGTTCCTACGAG. V gene TRBV7-8 combines with J gene TRBJ2-7; 7 bases are shared with TRBD2. The read terminates 3 residues ahead of where the CDR3 ends, so the germline J gene completes it. Germline CDR1 SGHVS, CDR2 FQNEAQ. V lost 0 bases, J lost 1 base, and 6 bases stayed unmatched. This CDR3 spans 16 amino acids.

To note about this clone: The read is 3 residues too short to cover the CDR3 end, so that end is filled in from the germline J gene. The chain couples TRBV6-2 or TRBV6-3 to TRBJ1-1; 8 bases match TRBD1. Germline V CDR1 and CDR2: MNHEY, SVGEGT. Trimming at V came to 7 bases and at J to 4 bases, leaving 8 bases not matched to a gene. The CDR3 loop spans 14 amino acids. The DNA read from the CDR3 is TGTGCCAGCATCAAGACAGGGGTGGGCACTGAA. Translating gives CASIKTGVGTE. The whole CDR3 region reads CASIKTGVGTEAFF.

In this sample, this clone turned up a few times. Read sequence stops 3 residues before the CDR3 end, and the germline J gene provides the missing end. The chain joins TRBV7-8 to TRBJ1-2; TRBD1 aligns across 7 bases. Per the germline V gene, CDR1 is SGHVS and CDR2 is FQNEAQ. The CDR3 is 16 residues long. With V trimmed by 5 bases and J by 5 bases, 14 bases remained unmatched. The sequenced part of the CDR3 DNA is TGTGCCAGCAGCGCTAGCTACAGGGGTTTGGGATATGGC. This encodes CASSASYRGLGYG. Given in full, the CDR3 is CASSASYRGLGYGYTF.

Many counts were recorded for this clone. The read stops 3 residues short of the end of the CDR3; the missing end is completed from the germline J gene. The rearrangement links TRBV7-8 to TRBJ2-1; 10 positions agree with TRBD2. The CDR3 runs 15 residues. V gave up 4 bases and J gave up 4 bases; unmatched junction bases: 4. Germline V CDR1 and CDR2: SGHVS, FQNEAQ. Here the CDR3 reads CASSSASGRYNEQFF. CDR3 bases read: TGTGCCAGCAGCTCTGCTAGCGGGAGATACAATGAG.

To note about this clone: The CDR3 is cut off 3 residues early in the read; its end comes from the germline J gene. The rearrangement joins TRBV10-3 to TRBJ2-7; 9 bases agree with TRBD1. The CDR3 is 16 amino acids. The germline CDR1 and CDR2 sequences are ENHRY and SYGVKD. Unmatched junction bases numbered 11, after V lost 6 bases and J lost 2 bases. The sequenced CDR3 bases are TGTGCCATCAGGGGAAACCGGGACAGGGATACCTACGAG. The encoded protein is CAIRGNRDRDTYE. The CDR3 as a whole reads CAIRGNRDRDTYEQYF.

This clone has a count of ten or more. The read finishes 3 residues shy of the CDR3 end, and the germline J gene is used to complete it. The J gene is TRBJ1-5, the V gene TRBV6-4; a possible D gene is TRBD1 (5 bases). There are 18 residues in the CDR3. The V gene lost 0 bases and the J gene lost 5 bases, with 20 bases spanning the gap. Per germline, CDR1 MRHNA and CDR2 SNTAGT. CDR3 DNA, as far as it was read: TGTGCCAGCAGTGACTCGACTCATCTCAGACAGAGAGATCAGCCC. This translates into CASSDSTHLRQRDQP. In full, the CDR3 reads CASSDSTHLRQRDQPQHF.

Notes on this clone: The read halts 3 residues ahead of the CDR3 end, with the missing end drawn from the germline J gene. The chain recombines TRBV5-5 with TRBJ2-7; D gene ambiguous. V lost 1 base, J lost 6 bases, and 11 bases lay in between. Germline values: CDR1 SGHKS, CDR2 YYEKEE (reference sequence). This CDR3 has 13 residues. Partial CDR3 DNA: TGTGCCAGCAGCTTGACCCCTCCGGGCGAG. Its protein product is CASSLTPPGE. The complete CDR3 reads CASSLTPPGEQYF.

Comments on this clone: The CDR3 is cut off 3 residues early in the read; its end comes from the germline J gene. The V and J genes are TRBV7-9 and TRBJ2-2; 8 nucleotides line up with TRBD1. From germline, CDR1 is SEHNR and CDR2 FQNEAQ (reference sequence). This CDR3 contains 15 residues. After removal of 5 bases from V and 1 base from J, the junction contained 3 bases not matched to a gene. CDR3 protein: CASSRQGRNTGELFF. Incomplete CDR3 DNA: TGTGCCAGCAGCAGACAGGGGAGGAACACCGGGGAG.

A remark on this clone: Sequencing ends 3 residues short of the CDR3 end; the germline J gene provides the rest. V gene TRBV7-9 combines with J gene TRBJ2-3, with 11 bases fitting TRBD1. The V gene's germline CDR1 is SEHNR and CDR2 FQNEAQ (reference sequence). The J segment lost 4 bases and the V segment lost 5 bases, leaving 5 bases of the junction unmatched. This CDR3 has 15 amino acids. The sequenced part of the CDR3 DNA is TGTGCCAGCAGCCGTGGACAGGGGGCGCCAGATACG. Protein sequence: CASSRGQGAPDT. The whole CDR3 reads CASSRGQGAPDTQYF.

This clone is termed medium-sized. The sequence runs out 3 residues before the end of the CDR3; the remainder is reconstructed from the germline J gene. Other DNA sequences within the sample encode an identical CDR3. V usage is TRBV5-5 and J usage is TRBJ2-5, with TRBD1 identical over 8 bases. The V gene's germline CDR1 is SGHKS and CDR2 YYEKEE (reference sequence). Trimming removed 0 bases from V and 3 bases from J; junction bases left unmatched: 1. This CDR3 is built from 14 residues. The CDR3 spells CASSLGTGKETQYF. The covered CDR3 bases are TGTGCCAGCAGCTTGGGGACAGGGAAAGAGACC.

This clone was seen a few times. The read ends 3 residues before the CDR3 terminus; that terminus is restored from the germline J gene. The chain combines TRBV19 with TRBJ1-1, with 7 positions matching TRBD1. The V and J ends lost 10 bases and 0 bases, in that order; junction bases with no gene match: 5. This CDR3 is built from 13 residues. Germline V lookup: CDR1 LNHDA, CDR2 SQIVND (reference sequence). CDR3 DNA (partial): TGTGCCACTCAACAGGGGATGAACACTGAA. Its translation is CATQQGMNTE. The CDR3, in full, reads CATQQGMNTEAFF.

Of note for this clone: The DNA ends 3 residues before the CDR3 does, and the rest of the CDR3 is filled in from the germline J gene. The chain recombines TRBV2 with TRBJ2-3; TRBD2 matches 13 bases. CDR3 length: 19 residues. Germline lookup yields CDR1 SNHLY and CDR2 FYNNEI. The junction had 14 bases not matched to a gene; V was cut back by 6 bases and J by 2 bases. The sequenced part of the CDR3 DNA is TGTGCCAGCAGCCCGGGACTAGCGGGAAGTCCTCTGTCCACAGATACG. Translated: CASSPGLAGSPLSTDT. The entire CDR3 reads CASSPGLAGSPLSTDTQYF.

This clone was detected ten times or more. The sequence runs out 3 residues before the end of the CDR3; the remainder is reconstructed from the germline J gene. The chain is built from TRBV19 and TRBJ1-5, with 8 nucleotides matching TRBD1. Unmatched junction bases numbered 5, after V lost 7 bases and J lost 3 bases. The CDR3 covers 14 residues. Germline CDR1 LNHDA, CDR2 SQIVND (reference sequence). This chain's CDR3 is CASTGGQDNQPQHF. CDR3 bases read: TGTGCCAGTACGGGGGGACAGGACAATCAGCCC.

This clone was counted between two and nine times. The missing CDR3 end, 3 residues past where the read stops, is filled in from the germline J gene. The chain carries TRBV19 and TRBJ2-7; 9 bases are shared with TRBD2. The V gene's germline CDR1 is LNHDA and CDR2 SQIVND (reference sequence). The CDR3 length is 16 residues. The V and J ends lost 4 bases and 1 base, in that order; junction bases with no gene match: 8. CDR3 sequence: CASSNRGLAKSYEQYF. The sequenced part of the CDR3 DNA is TGTGCCAGTAGTAACCGGGGACTAGCAAAGTCCTACGAG.

This clone was seen at least ten times. From the germline J gene comes the end of the CDR3, since the read stops 3 residues before it. The rearrangement links TRBV9 to TRBJ1-1; possibly TRBD1 for D (5 bases). Trimming stripped 3 bases from V and 4 bases from J, with 10 bases between. CDR1 and CDR2 from the germline V gene are SGDLS and YYNGEE. This CDR3 comprises 13 residues. CDR3 amino acids: CASSETGGTEAFF. The sequenced part of the CDR3 DNA is TGTGCCAGCAGCGAAACGGGGGGCACTGAA.

This clone occurred a few times. From the germline J gene comes the end of the CDR3, since the read stops 3 residues before it. The gene calls are TRBV18 and TRBJ1-5, with D possibly TRBD1 on 6 matching bases. The germline V and J ends were trimmed by 6 bases and 0 bases, with 15 bases remaining between them. The length of the CDR3 is 16 residues. Germline V CDR1 and CDR2: KGHSH, LQKENI. Partial CDR3 DNA: TGTGCCAGCTCTGCGACAGGCGCTTATAGCAATCAGCCC. Its translation: CASSATGAYSNQP. The entire CDR3 sequence reads CASSATGAYSNQPQHF.

This clone was picked up many times. With the read ending 3 residues before the CDR3 end, the germline J gene is used to fill in that end. V and J are TRBV5-4 and TRBJ1-2; D is possibly TRBD1 (5 bases). Germline values: CDR1 SGHNT, CDR2 YYREEE (reference sequence). This CDR3 is built from 15 residues. CDR3 DNA, as far as it was read: TGTGCCAGCAGCCCCCCGGGACTAGCGATCTACGAG. Residues: CASSPPGLAIYE. The full-length CDR3 reads as CASSPPGLAIYEYTF. Full variable domain (outside the CDR3, taken from reference TRBV5-4 and TRBJ1-2): ETGVTQSPTHLIKTRGQQVTLRCSSQSGHNTVSWYQQALGQGPQFIFQYYREEENGRGNFPPRFSGLQFPNYSSELNVNALELDDSALYLCASSPPGLAIYEYTFGSGTRLTVV.

This clone was recorded at least ten times. The read is 3 residues too short to cover the CDR3 end, so that end is filled in from the germline J gene. The V and J genes are TRBV6-1 and TRBJ1-5, with 9 positions matching TRBD1. The germline V gene encodes CDR1 MNHNS and CDR2 SASEGT. Germline trimming cut 1 base from V and 2 bases from J; bases unmatched to any gene: 6. This CDR3 region has 17 residues. The CDR3 is CASSEEDRGWGNQPQHF. CDR3 DNA, as far as it was read: TGTGCCAGCAGTGAAGAGGACAGGGGATGGGGCAATCAGCCC.

Ten or more counts support this clone. The read finishes 3 residues shy of the CDR3 end, and the germline J gene is used to complete it. V gene TRBV2 combines with J gene TRBJ1-2; D remains ambiguous. Germline V gives CDR1 SNHLY, CDR2 FYNNEI. The CDR3 sequence is 12 residues long. The ends were cut back, 3 bases at V and 5 bases at J, with 7 bases in the middle. The CDR3 reads CASSDSGYGYTF. The sequenced CDR3 bases are TGTGCCAGCAGTGACTCGGGGTATGGC.

Details on this clone: The read ends 3 residues before the CDR3 terminus; that terminus is restored from the germline J gene. The chain combines TRBV7-2 with TRBJ2-7; D may be TRBD1 (6 bases). Trimming cost V 0 bases and J 3 bases, with 12 bases left between them. The CDR3 runs to 15 residues. Germline lookup yields CDR1 SGHTA and CDR2 FQGNSA. The CDR3 protein is CASSLAQGPHYEQYF. The sequenced part of the CDR3 DNA is TGTGCCAGCAGCTTAGCACAGGGACCGCACTACGAG.

This clone was observed a handful of times. The read ends 3 residues early relative to the CDR3; the germline J gene fills the gap. This rearrangement joins TRBV2 to TRBJ2-7; the match to TRBD2 covers 15 bases. Germline CDR1 SNHLY, CDR2 FYNNEI. This CDR3 has 17 residues. The V and J ends lost 10 bases and 5 bases, in that order; junction bases with no gene match: 15. The CDR3 DNA, read in part, is TGTGCCAACACTCTTGGGGGACTAGCGGGAGGATACCACGAG. Translating it yields CANTLGGLAGGYHE. The CDR3, in full, reads CANTLGGLAGGYHEQYF.

There are many counts of this clone. The read ends 3 residues shy of where the CDR3 ends; the end is completed using the germline J gene. The chain combines TRBV5-4 with TRBJ2-5, with TRBD1 identical over 7 bases. CDR3 size: 15 residues. J was trimmed by 2 bases and V by 0 bases; bases with no gene match: 4. Germline values: CDR1 SGHNT, CDR2 YYREEE (reference sequence). The sequenced CDR3 bases are TGTGCCAGCAGCTTGGACACAGGGGCTCAAGAGACC. It is translated as CASSLDTGAQET. The entire CDR3 protein reads CASSLDTGAQETQYF. Using reference TRBV5-4 and TRBJ2-5 for the parts outside the CDR3, the full variable domain is ETGVTQSPTHLIKTRGQQVTLRCSSQSGHNTVSWYQQALGQGPQFIFQYYREEENGRGNFPPRFSGLQFPNYSSELNVNALELDDSALYLCASSLDTGAQETQYFGPGTRLLVL.

This clone was found many times. The CDR3 end lies 3 residues beyond the end of the read and is filled in from the germline J gene. V usage is TRBV20-1 and J usage is TRBJ2-1; a possible D gene is TRBD2 (7 bases). This CDR3 region has 16 residues. Germline lookup yields CDR1 DFQATT and CDR2 SNEGSKA (reference sequence). V lost 5 bases and J lost 2, with 19 bases in between. The CDR3 DNA, read in part, is TGCAGTGCTCGTAGGGGGGGGGCGGGACCCTACAATGAG. Encoded protein: CSARRGGAGPYNE. The CDR3 in full is CSARRGGAGPYNEQFF.